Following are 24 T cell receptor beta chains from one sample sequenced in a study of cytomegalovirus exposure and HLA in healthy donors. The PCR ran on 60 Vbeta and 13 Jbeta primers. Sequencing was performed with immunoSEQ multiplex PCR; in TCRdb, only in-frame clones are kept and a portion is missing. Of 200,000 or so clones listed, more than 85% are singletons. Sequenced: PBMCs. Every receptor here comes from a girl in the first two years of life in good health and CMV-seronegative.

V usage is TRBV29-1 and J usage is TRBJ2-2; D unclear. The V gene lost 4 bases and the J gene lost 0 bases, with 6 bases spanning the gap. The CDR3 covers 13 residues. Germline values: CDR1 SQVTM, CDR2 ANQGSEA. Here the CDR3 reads CSVVAANTGELFF. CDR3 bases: TGCAGCGTTGTTGCAGCGAACACCGGGGAGCTGTTTTTT.

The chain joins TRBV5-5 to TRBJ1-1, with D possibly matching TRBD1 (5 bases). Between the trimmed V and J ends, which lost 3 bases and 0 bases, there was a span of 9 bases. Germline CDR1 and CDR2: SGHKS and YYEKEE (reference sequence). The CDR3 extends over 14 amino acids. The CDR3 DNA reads TGTGCCAGCAGCTGGTCGGACATGAACACTGAAGCTTTCTTT. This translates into CASSWSDMNTEAFF.

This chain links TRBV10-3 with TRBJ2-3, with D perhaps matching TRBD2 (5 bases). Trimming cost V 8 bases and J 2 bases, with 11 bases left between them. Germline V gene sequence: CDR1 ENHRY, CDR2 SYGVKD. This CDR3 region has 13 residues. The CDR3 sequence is CAIASGYTDTQYF. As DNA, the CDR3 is TGTGCCATCGCTTCGGGATACACAGATACGCAGTATTTT.

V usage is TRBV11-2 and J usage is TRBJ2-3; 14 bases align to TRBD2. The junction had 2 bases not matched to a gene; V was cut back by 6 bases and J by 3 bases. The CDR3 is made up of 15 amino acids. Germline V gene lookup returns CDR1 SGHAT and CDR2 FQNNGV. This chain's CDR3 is CASSRTSGGTDTQYF. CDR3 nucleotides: TGTGCCAGCAGTAGGACTAGCGGGGGGACAGATACGCAGTATTTT.

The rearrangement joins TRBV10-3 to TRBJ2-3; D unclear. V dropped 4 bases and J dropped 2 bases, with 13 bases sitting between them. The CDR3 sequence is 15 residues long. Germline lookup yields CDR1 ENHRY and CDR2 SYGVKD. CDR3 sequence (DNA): TGTGCCATCAGTGCAGGAAGAGAAATCACAGATACGCAGTATTTT. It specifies CAISAGREITDTQYF.

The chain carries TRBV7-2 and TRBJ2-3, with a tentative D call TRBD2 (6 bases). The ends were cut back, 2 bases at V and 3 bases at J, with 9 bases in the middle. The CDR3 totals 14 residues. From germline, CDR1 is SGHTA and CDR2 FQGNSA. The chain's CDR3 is CASSLIGTTDTQYF. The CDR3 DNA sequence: TGTGCCAGCAGCTTAATCGGGACTACAGATACGCAGTATTTT. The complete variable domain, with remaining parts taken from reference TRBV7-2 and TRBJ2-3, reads GAGVSQSPSNKVTEKGKDVELRCDPISGHTALYWYRQSLGQGLEFLIYFQGNSAPDKSGLPSDRFSAERTGGSVSTLTIQRTQQEDSAVYLCASSLIGTTDTQYFGPGTRLTVL.

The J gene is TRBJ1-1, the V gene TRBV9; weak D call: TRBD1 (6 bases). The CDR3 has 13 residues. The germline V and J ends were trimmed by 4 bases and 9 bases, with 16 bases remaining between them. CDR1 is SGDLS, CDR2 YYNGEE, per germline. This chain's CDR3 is CASSPLAGAQAFF. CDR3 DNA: TGTGCCAGCAGCCCCCTCGCGGGGGCACAAGCTTTCTTT.

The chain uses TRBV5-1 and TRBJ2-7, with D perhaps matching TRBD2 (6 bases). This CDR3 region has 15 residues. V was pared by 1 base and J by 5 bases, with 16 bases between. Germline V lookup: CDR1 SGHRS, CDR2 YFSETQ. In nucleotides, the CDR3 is TGCGCCAGCAGCTTGCCGCGGGGACTTACGGACGAGCAGTACTTC. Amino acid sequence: CASSLPRGLTDEQYF.

In DNA form, the CDR3 reads TGTGCCAGCAGTTTATGGACTGATTCTCGTGGGGCCAACGTCCTGACTTTC. This sequence encodes CASSLWTDSRGANVLTF. The chain is built from TRBV27 and TRBJ2-6; possibly TRBD2 for D (5 bases). V lost 1 base to trimming and J lost 3 bases, with 13 bases between them. The CDR3 extends over 17 amino acids. Germline CDR1 and CDR2: MNHEY and SMNVEV (reference sequence).

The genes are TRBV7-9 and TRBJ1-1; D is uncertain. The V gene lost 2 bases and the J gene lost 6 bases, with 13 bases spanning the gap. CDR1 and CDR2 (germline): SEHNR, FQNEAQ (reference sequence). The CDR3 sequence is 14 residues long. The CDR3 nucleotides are TGTGCCAGCAGCTTACCGACAACTCCATCTGAAGCTTTCTTT. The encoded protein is CASSLPTTPSEAFF.

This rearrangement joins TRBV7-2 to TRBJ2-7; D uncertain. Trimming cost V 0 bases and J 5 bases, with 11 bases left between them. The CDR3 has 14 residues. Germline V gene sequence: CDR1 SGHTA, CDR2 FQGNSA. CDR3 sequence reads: CASSLALAADEQYF. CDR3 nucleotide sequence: TGTGCCAGCAGCTTAGCGTTGGCCGCAGACGAGCAGTACTTC. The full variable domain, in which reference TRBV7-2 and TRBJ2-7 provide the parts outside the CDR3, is GAGVSQSPSNKVTEKGKDVELRCDPISGHTALYWYRQSLGQGLEFLIYFQGNSAPDKSGLPSDRFSAERTGGSVSTLTIQRTQQEDSAVYLCASSLALAADEQYFGPGTRLTVT.

DNA for the CDR3: TGCGCCAGCAGCTTGGAACAGTCAAATTCACCCCTCCACTTT. Translating gives CASSLEQSNSPLHF. The chain links TRBV5-1 to TRBJ1-6; D remains ambiguous. Per germline, CDR1 SGHRS and CDR2 YFSETQ. The CDR3 sequence is 14 residues long. Trimming took off 0 bases at V and 7 bases at J, with 8 bases between the two ends.

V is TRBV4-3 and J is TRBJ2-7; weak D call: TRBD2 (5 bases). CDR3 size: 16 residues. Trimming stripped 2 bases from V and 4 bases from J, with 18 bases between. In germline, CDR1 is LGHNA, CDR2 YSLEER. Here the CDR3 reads CASSQWFTGSSYEQYF. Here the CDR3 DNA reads TGCGCCAGCAGCCAATGGTTTACGGGAAGTTCTTACGAGCAGTACTTC.

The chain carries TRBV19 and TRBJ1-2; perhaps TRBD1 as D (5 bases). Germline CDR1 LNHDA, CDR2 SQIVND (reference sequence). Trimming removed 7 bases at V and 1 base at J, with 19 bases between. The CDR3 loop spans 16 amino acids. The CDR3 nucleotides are TGTGCCAGTATCAGGGTCGCTGGCCATTTTAACTATGGCTACACCTTC. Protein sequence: CASIRVAGHFNYGYTF.

CDR3 sequence: CAISYTPGTGVLGNYGYTF. The CDR3 DNA reads as TGTGCCATCAGCTACACGCCAGGGACAGGGGTTCTCGGTAACTATGGCTACACCTTC. V usage is TRBV10-3 and J usage is TRBJ1-2; TRBD1 matches 10 bases. V lost 6 bases to trimming and J lost 1 base; unmatched junction nucleotides: 17. The CDR3 is 19 residues long. CDR1 is ENHRY and CDR2 is SYGVKD in the germline V gene.

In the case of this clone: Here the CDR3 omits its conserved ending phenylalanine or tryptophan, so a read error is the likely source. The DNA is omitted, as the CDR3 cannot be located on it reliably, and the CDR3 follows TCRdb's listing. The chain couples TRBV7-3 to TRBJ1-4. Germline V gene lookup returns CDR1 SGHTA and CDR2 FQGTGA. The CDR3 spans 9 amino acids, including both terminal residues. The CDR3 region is CASSGKGTL.

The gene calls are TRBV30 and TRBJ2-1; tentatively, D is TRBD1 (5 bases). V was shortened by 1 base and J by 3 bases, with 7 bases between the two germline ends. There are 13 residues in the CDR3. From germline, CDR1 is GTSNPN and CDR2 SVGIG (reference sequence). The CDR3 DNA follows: TGTGCCTGGAGTGACAGGAGCTACAATGAGCAGTTCTTC. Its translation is CAWSDRSYNEQFF.

The chain's CDR3 is CASSQVFLGSGRSSNEQFF. DNA for the CDR3: TGCGCCAGCAGCCAAGTTTTCCTTGGTTCCGGGAGGTCCAGCAATGAGCAGTTCTTC. The genes are TRBV4-3 and TRBJ2-1; 7 bases match TRBD2. In germline, CDR1 is LGHNA, CDR2 YSLEER. The CDR3 is 19 amino acids. The trim removed 1 base at V and 6 bases at J, leaving 18 bases unmatched.

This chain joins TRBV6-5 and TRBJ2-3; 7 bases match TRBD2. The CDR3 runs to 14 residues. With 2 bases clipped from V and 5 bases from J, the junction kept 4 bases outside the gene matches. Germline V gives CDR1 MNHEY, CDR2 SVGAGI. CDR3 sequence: CASSYSGGGDTQYF. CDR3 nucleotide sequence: TGTGCCAGCAGTTACAGTGGGGGGGGAGATACGCAGTATTTT.

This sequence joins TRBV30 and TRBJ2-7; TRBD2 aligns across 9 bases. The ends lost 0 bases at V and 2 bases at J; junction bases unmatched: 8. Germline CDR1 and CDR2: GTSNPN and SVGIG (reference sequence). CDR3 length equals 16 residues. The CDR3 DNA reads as TGTGCCTGGAGTGTACCAGGGGCTAGCGGGGCCTACGAGCAGTACTTC. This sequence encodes CAWSVPGASGAYEQYF.

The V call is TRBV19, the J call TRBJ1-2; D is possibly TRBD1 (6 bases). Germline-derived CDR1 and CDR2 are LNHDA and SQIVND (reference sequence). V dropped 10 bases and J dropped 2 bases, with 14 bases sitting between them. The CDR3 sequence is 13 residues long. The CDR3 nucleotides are TGTGCCACCGAGGGGCAGGGGAACTATGGCTACACCTTC. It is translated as CATEGQGNYGYTF.

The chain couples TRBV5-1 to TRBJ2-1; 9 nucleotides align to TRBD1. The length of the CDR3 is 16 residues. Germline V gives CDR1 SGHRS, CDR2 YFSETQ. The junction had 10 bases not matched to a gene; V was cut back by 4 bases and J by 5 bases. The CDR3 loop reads CASSPGDRDLDNEQFF. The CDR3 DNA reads TGCGCCAGCAGCCCAGGGGACAGGGATTTGGACAATGAGCAGTTCTTC.

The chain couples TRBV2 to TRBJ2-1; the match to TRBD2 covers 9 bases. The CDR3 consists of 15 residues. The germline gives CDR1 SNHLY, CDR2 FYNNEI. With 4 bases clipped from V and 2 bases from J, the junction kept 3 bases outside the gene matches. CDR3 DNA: TGTGCCAGCAGTGCCGTAGCGGGGGCCTACAATGAGCAGTTCTTC. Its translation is CASSAVAGAYNEQFF.

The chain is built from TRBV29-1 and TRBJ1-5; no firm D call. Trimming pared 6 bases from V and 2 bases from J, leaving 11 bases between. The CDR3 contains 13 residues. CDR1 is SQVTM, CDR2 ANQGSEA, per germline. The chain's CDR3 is CSVVVGGNQPQHF. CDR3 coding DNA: TGCAGCGTGGTTGTCGGGGGCAATCAGCCCCAGCATTTT.